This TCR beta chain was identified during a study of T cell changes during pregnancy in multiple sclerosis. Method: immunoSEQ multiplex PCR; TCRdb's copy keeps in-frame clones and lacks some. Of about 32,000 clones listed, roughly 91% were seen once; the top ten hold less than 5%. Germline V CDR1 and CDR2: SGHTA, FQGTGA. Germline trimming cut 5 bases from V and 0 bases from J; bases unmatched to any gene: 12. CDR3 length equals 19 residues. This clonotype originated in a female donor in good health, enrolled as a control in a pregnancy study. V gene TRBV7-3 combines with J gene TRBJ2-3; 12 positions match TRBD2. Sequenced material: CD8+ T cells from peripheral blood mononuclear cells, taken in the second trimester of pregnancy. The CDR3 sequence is CASSIRLAGVHNSTDTQYF. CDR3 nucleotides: TGTGCCAGCAGCATACGACTAGCGGGGGTCCATAATAGCACAGATACGCAGTATTTT.